This T cell receptor beta chain derives from a study of OX40 agonist ivuxolimab in advanced cancers. Study summary: The patients' treatment was ivuxolimab, an agonistic anti-OX40 (CD134) antibody. Three patients responded partially, comprising one with hepatocellular carcinoma and two with cutaneous melanoma.

Autoimmune disease history or systemic immunosuppression disqualified patients. Data came from immunoSEQ multiplex PCR; TCRdb stores just in-frame clones and leaves some out. The sample has around 48,000 clones; 60% to 80% are singletons. Trimming pared 4 bases from V and 8 bases from J, leaving 14 bases between. This CDR3 region has 13 residues. From germline, CDR1 is SQVTM and CDR2 ANQGSEA. Notes on this clone: The sample contains more than one DNA sequence encoding this CDR3.

The J gene is TRBJ1-4, the V gene TRBV29-1; a possible D gene is TRBD1 (6 bases). The receptor's source is an adult with an advanced solid tumor such as melanoma, head and neck, liver or kidney cancer. Sequences were derived from CD4+ or CD8+ T cells sorted from blood, sampled in a trial of the OX40 agonist ivuxolimab. CDR3: CSVGSGVGEKLFF. The DNA for the CDR3 is TGCAGCGTTGGATCAGGGGTTGGAGAAAAACTGTTTTTT. The full variable domain, completed using reference TRBV29-1 and TRBJ1-4, is SAVISQKPSRDICQRGTSLTIQCQVDSQVTMMFWYRQQPGQSLTLIATANQGSEATYESGFVIDKFPISRPNLTFSTLTVSNMSPEDSSIYLCSVGSGVGEKLFFGSGTQLSVL.